This TCR beta chain was identified in a study of Ad26.COV2.S vaccination and SARS-CoV-2 variants. Study details: The donor belonged to the COV1001 Ad26.COV2.S trial arm. Once or twice, 56 days apart, Ad26.COV2.S was delivered intramuscularly.

This CDR3 has 12 residues. Trimming removed 5 bases at V and 5 bases at J, with 7 bases between. A remark on this clone: Its antigen is as yet unknown. This same CDR3 is encoded by further DNA sequences in the sample.

Method: immunoSEQ multiplex PCR; TCRdb's copy keeps in-frame clones and lacks some. The sample consists of around 300,000 clones, 75% to 90% of them appearing once. Study-wide findings and caveats: Responses of spike-specific T cells (both CD8+ and CD4+) reportedly showed substantial breadth after vaccination.

Documented treatment: 19 received Ad26.COV2.S at low or high dose, single or two shots; about 5 received placebo; per-sample allocation not given. On day 63 after the first injection, vaccine and placebo recipients gave samples. Wuhan-strain SARS-CoV-2 spike was expressed by the Ad26 vector that made up the vaccine. This TCR was sampled from a person aged 18 to 65 who received the Ad26.COV2.S COVID-19 vaccine or a placebo. The chain employs TRBV12-3 or TRBV12-4 and TRBJ1-5; the D gene is possibly TRBD1 (5 bases). The specimen was peripheral blood, collected in a trial of Ad26.COV2.S vaccine versus placebo. The CDR3 loop is CASSLGDQPQHF. The DNA of the CDR3 is TGTGCCAGCAGTCTAGGGGATCAGCCCCAGCATTTT.